Reported below is one T cell receptor (beta chain). Within the sample, other DNA sequences also encode this same CDR3. Original processing methods: The authors estimated nucleated cell counts from reference gene primer amplification. Sequencing used immunoSEQ multiplex PCR; TCRdb keeps in-frame clones, though not all of them. V and J calls and clone size come straight from that table; D and trimming were deduced from the DNA. Of tens of thousands of clones listed, 82% are singletons. In germline, CDR1 is SGHRS, CDR2 YFSETQ. After removal of 4 bases from V and 0 bases from J, the junction contained 4 bases not matched to a gene. The CDR3 contains 15 residues. This sample is drawn from a study of blood T cell repertoires in COVID-19. For the study at large: Samples of COVID-19 (acute and convalescent) were obtained from the United States, Italy and Spain. T cells, B-cell-depleted T cells, or PBMCs provided the cDNA or gDNA that served as material.

The sequenced sample was peripheral blood. The sequence was collected from a woman at least 80 years old with acute or convalescent COVID-19. This chain connects TRBV5-1 to TRBJ1-1, with TRBD1 identical over 9 bases. In nucleotides, the CDR3 is TGCGCCAGCAGCATCGGACAGGGGATGAACACTGAAGCTTTCTTT. The encoded protein is CASSIGQGMNTEAFF.